This paragraph reports one TCR beta chain. What it binds is not known. These data come from a study of cytomegalovirus exposure and HLA in healthy donors. Study in general: The 95 to 150 validation repertoires used a platform that matched the one used for the approximately 610 first-cohort repertoires, as a later analysis reported.

The 120-subject validation cohort, separate from the approximately 630-subject first cohort, included the donors. Study findings and constraints: There were some public TCRs occurring in many donors, but most TCR sequences were rare. One later analysis, an examination of the roughly 130 validation repertoires, found that first-cohort TCR clusters tended to co-occur in them.

The assay was immunoSEQ multiplex PCR, and TCRdb's table has in-frame clones only and misses some. The sample consists of some 200,000 clones, roughly 86% of them appearing once. Material for sequencing was PBMCs. This TCR was sampled from a young man in good health and CMV-seropositive.

CDR3 residues: CASSGGQNYEQYF. In nucleotides, the CDR3 is TGCGCCAGCAGCGGAGGACAGAACTACGAGCAGTACTTC. The V gene is TRBV10-2, the J gene TRBJ2-7; D perhaps matches TRBD1 (6 bases). V lost 6 bases and J 3 bases, leaving 12 bases between the germline ends. The CDR3 sequence is 13 residues long. Germline loops: CDR1 WSHSY, CDR2 SAAADI.